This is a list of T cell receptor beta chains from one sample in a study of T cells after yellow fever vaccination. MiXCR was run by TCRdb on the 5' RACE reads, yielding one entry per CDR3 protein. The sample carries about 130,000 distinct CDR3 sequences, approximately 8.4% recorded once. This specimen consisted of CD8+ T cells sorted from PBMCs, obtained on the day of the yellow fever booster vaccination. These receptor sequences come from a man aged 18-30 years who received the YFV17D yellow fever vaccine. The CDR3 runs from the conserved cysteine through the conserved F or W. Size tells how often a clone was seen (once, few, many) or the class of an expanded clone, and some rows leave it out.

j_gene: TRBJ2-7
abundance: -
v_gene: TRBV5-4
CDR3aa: CASSDDISYEQYF

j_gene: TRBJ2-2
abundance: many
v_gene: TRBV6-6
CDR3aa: CASAFGELFF

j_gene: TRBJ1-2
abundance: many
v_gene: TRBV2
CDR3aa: CASSEEQGGYGYTF

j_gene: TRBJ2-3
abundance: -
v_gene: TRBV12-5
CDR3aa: CASGLADTADTQYF

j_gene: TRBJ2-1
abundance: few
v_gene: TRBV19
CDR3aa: CASSIGQGSYNEQFF

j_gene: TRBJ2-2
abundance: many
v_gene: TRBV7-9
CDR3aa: CASSGSAGELFF

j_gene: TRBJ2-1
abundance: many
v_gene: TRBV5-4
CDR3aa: CASSLAREEFF

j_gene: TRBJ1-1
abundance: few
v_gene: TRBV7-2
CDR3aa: CASSLSPSQGNTEAFF

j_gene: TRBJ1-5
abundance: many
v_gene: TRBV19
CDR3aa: CASSITDYSNQPQHF

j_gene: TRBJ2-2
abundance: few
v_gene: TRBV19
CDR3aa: CASITPGQDNTGELFF

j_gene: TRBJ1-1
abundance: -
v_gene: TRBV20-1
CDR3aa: CSARAGGGNTEAFF

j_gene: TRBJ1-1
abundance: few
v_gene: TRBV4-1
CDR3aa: CASSPQSGVNTEAFF

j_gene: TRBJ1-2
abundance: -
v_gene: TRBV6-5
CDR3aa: CASSPSPVYGYTF

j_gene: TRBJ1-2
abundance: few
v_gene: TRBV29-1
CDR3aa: CSAPWGGGYTF

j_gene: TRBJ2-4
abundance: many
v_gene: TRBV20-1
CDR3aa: CSARDLETAKNIQYF

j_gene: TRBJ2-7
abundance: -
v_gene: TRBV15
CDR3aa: CATSRKVGGGEQYF

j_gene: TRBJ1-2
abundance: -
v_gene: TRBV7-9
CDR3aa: CASRVTTLGGKVVHGYTF

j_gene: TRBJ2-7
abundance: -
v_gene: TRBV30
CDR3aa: CACTREAPVLYEQYF

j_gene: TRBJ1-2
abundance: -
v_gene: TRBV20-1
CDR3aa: CSARDSFYGYTF

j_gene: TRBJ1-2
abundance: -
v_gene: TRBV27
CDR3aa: CASRGGPYGYTF

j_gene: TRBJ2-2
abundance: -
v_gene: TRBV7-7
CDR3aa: CASSLAPGLAISGELFF

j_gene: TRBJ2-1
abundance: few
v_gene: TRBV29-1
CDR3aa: CSVEQETSLSYNEQFF

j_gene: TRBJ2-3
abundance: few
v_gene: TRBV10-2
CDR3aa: CASRVPGGGISDTQYF

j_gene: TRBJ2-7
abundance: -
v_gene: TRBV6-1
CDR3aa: CASSPPSDSSYEQYF

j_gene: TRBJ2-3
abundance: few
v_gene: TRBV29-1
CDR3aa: CSVEPRRGSGGAWADTQYF

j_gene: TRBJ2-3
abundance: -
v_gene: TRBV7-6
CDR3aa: CASSLTSGESTQYF

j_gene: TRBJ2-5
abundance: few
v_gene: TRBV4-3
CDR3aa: CASSQGPGKVSQETQYF

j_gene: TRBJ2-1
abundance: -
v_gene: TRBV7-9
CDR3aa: CASSSRGSGGAGEQFF

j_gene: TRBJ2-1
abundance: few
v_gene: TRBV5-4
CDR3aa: CASSSGQAYNEQFF

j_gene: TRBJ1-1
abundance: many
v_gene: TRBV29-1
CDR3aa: CSVFDLNTEAFF

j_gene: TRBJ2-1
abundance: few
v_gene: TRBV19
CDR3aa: CASSTGENNEQFF

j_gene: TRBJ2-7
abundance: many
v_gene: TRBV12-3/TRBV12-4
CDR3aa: CASSPRPYEQYF

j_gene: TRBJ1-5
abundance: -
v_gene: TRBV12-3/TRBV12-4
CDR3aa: CASSLGGVEPQHF

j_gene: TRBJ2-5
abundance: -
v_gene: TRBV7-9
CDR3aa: CASSSPTDRQETQYF

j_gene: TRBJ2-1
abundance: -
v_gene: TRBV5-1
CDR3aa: CASSSKTENEQFF

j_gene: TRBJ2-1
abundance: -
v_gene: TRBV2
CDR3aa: CASSGGGLPYNEQFF

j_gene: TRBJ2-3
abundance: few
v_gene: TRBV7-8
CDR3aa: CASSDTSGGGFMGDTQYF

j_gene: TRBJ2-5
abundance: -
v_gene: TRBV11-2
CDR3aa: CASSYLAGLQETQYF

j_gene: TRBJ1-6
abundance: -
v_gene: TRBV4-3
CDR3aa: CASSQGPMDILYSPLHF

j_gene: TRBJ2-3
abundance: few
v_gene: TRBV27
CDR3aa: CASSLSAGPARAQYF

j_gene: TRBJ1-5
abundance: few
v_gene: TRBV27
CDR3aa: CASSFIGDSRGNQPQHF

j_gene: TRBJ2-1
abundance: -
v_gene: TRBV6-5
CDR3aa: CASSYGTSVNNEQFF

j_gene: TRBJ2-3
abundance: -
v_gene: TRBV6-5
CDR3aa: CASGAGADTQYF

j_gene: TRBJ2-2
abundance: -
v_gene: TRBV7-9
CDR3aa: CASSGPDRTGELFF

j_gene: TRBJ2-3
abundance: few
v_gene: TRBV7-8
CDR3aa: CASSLGLAGISTDTQYF

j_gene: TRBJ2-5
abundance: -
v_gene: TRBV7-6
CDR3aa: CASSLVRGGALETQYF

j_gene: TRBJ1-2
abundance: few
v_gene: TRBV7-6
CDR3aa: CASSLAQEWGDGYTF

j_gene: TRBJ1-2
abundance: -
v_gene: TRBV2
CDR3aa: CARAGSNYGYTF

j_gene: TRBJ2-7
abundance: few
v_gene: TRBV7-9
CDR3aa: CASSFRETYEQYF

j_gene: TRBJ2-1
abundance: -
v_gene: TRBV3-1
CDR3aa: CAGFRGRLYNEQFF

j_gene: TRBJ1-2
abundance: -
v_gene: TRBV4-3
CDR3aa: CASSQEWDRDYYYGYTF

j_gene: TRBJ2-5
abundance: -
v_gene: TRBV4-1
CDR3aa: CASSPFGETQYF